Reported below is one TCR beta chain. The target antigen is unknown. The germline V gene encodes CDR1 DFQATT and CDR2 SNEGSKA (reference sequence). J gave up 5 bases and V 8 bases, and 8 bases lay outside the gene matches. This CDR3 spans 13 amino acids. The data belong to a study of response to subunit inactivated influenza vaccine. TCRdb reprocessed the RT-PCR reads with MiXCR, giving one entry per CDR3 protein. The table shows hundreds of thousands of distinct CDR3 sequences, with more than 11% occurring only once. Study-level results: The authors suggested that few new T cells are recruited per seasonal influenza vaccination.

V usage is TRBV20-1 and J usage is TRBJ2-1; 8 bases line up with TRBD2. The sample consisted of PBMCs from blood, taken 14 to 15 days before vaccination. This receptor was taken from a man aged 50 to 60 who received an inactivated influenza vaccine. The CDR3 reads CSRREGLDNEQFF. CDR3 nucleotides: TGCAGTAGACGGGAGGGCCTAGACAATGAGCAGTTCTTC.